This T cell receptor beta chain appears in the sequencing data of a study of T-cell reconstitution after alpha-beta-depleted transplantation in children. A library of TCRbeta sequences, prepared with unique molecular identifiers, was generated. TCRdb reanalysed the PCR reads using MiXCR and keeps one entry per CDR3 protein. Among approximately 1,000,000 distinct CDR3 sequences listed, about 31% were seen once. This clonotype was counted only a few times. Its specificity is unknown. At one end the junction does not follow the germline gene, possibly because of a read error. The length of the CDR3 is 14 residues. The V gene's germline CDR1 is KGHSH and CDR2 LQKENI. Study conclusions and caveats: T-cell numbers and diversity one year post-transplant derived largely from freshly generated T cells. Some patients owed their high day-60 TCRbeta diversity to surviving recipient T cells and thymic progenitors.

The source was PBMCs, mostly from graft donor cells, collected 360 days after TCRalphabeta/CD19-depleted stem cell transplant. This chain links TRBV18 with TRBJ2-3; 8 nucleotides align to TRBD2. The clonotype was recovered from a boy less than two years old who had a stem cell transplant for SCID, so the T cells may come from the graft donor. In DNA form, the CDR3 reads TGTCCCAGCTCCCTCCGGGAGGGTACAGATACGCAGTATTTT. Amino acid sequence: CPSSLREGTDTQYF.